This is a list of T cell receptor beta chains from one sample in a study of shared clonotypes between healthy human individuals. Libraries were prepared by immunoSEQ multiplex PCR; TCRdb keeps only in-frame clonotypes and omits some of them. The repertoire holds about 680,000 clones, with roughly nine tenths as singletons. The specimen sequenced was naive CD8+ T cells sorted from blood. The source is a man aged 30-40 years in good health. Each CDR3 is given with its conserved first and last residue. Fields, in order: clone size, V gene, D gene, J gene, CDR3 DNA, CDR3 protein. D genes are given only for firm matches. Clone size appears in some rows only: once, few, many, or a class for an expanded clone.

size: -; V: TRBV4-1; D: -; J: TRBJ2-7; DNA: TGCGCCAGCAGCCAGAGCACGTACAACGAGCAGTACTTC; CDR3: CASSQSTYNEQYF
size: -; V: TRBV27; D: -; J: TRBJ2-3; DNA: TGTGCCAGCAGCCCCCTTGGGGAGGTGGGCACAGATACGCAGTATTTT; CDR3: CASSPLGEVGTDTQYF
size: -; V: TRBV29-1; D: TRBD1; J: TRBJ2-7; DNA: TGCAGCGTCGGGACAGGGGCCAACGAGCAGTACTTC; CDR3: CSVGTGANEQYF
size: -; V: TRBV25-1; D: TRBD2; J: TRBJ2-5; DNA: TGTGCCAGCAGTGATGCCACTAGCGGCTCAAGAGGGAGCCAGTACTTC; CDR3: CASSDATSGSRGSQYF
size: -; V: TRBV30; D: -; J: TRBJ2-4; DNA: TGTGCCTGGAACGAGCCTTCCGGGGGAGCCAAAAACATTCAGTACTTC; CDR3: CAWNEPSGGAKNIQYF
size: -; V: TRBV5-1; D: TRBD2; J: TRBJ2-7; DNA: TGCGCCAGCGACCCCGGGACTAGCGGTCCTTTTCACGAGCAGTACTTC; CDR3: CASDPGTSGPFHEQYF
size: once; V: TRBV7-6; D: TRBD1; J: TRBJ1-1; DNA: TGTGCCAGCAGCTGGGACAGGGGGCTAGACTTGAACACTGAAGCTTTCTTT; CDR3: CASSWDRGLDLNTEAFF
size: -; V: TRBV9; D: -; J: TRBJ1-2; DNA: TGTGCCAGCAGACAGGGCTCCTATGGCTACACCTTC; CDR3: CASRQGSYGYTF
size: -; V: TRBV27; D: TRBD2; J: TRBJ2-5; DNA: TGTGCCAGCAGTTTACTGGGAGGGGAAGAGACCCAGTACTTC; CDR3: CASSLLGGEETQYF
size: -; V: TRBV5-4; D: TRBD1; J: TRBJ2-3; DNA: TGTGCCAGCAGTCGTGCGACAGGGTCGGCAGATACGCAGTATTTT; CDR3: CASSRATGSADTQYF
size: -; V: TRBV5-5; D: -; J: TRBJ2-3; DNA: TGTGCCAGCAGCTTGCGAGCCGGGACAGATACGCAGTATTTT; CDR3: CASSLRAGTDTQYF
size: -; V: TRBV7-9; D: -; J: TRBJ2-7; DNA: TGTGCCAGCAGCCACGGGGCACTATACGAGCAGTACTTC; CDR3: CASSHGALYEQYF
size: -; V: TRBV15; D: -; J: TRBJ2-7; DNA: TGTGCCACCAGCAGAGGGCCAGTTTCCTACGAGCAGTACTTC; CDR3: CATSRGPVSYEQYF
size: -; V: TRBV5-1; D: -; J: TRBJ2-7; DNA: TGCGCCAGCAGCTTAGCGGTTGGCTCCTACGAGCAGTACTTC; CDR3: CASSLAVGSYEQYF
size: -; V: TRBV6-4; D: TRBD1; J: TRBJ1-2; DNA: TGTGCCAGCAGTGAGATGAGGGGACAGCCTTTTGACTATGGCTACACCTTC; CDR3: CASSEMRGQPFDYGYTF
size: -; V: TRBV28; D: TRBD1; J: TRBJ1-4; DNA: TGTGCCAGCAGTTTAGGGACAGGGCGAAATGAAAAACTGTTTTTT; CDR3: CASSLGTGRNEKLFF
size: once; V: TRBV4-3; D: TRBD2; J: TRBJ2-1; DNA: TGCGCCAGCAGCCAAGACCAGCGAGCGGGAGTCTACAATGAGCAGTTCTTC; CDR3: CASSQDQRAGVYNEQFF
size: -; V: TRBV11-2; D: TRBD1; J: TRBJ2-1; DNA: TGTGCCAGCAGCTCCCAGGGACAGGAAATATACAATGAGCAGTTCTTC; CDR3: CASSSQGQEIYNEQFF
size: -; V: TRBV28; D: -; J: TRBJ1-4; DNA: TGTGCCACCGAAGGGGGAACAACTAATGAAAAACTGTTTTTT; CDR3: CATEGGTTNEKLFF
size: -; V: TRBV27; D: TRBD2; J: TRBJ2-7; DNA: TGTGCCAGCAGTATGACTAGCGGCCCGAGCGAGCAGTACTTC; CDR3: CASSMTSGPSEQYF
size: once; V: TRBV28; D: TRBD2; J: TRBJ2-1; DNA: TGTGCCAGCAGTTCTAGCGGGAGGGTTGGCTACAATGAGCAGTTCTTC; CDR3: CASSSSGRVGYNEQFF
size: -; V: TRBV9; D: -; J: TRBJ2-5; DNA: TGTGCCAGCAGCGTAGACGGGGGACAAGAGACCCAGTACTTC; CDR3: CASSVDGGQETQYF
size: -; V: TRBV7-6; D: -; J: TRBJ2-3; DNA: TGTGCCAGCAGCTTAGCCTCAGATACGCAGTATTTT; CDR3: CASSLASDTQYF